The clone carrying this TCR beta chain was seen repeatedly, ten times or more. As yet, its antigen is unknown. This specimen belongs to a study of breast tumors, draining lymph nodes, adjacent tissues. Broader study findings: Tumor TCR diversity was below lymph nodes but above nontumor tissue. Tumor and nontumor repertoires were significantly more similar in luminal-like than in basal-like breast cancer. Most tumor T cells seemingly derive from lymph node, then expand in tumor.

This CDR3 is 17 amino acids long. The germline CDR1 and CDR2 sequences are MNHEY and SVGEGT. Trimming cost V 5 bases and J 0 bases, with 17 bases left between them. TCRdb re-analysed the multiplex PCR reads in MiXCR, keeping a single row per CDR3 protein. This repertoire shows about 22,000 distinct CDR3 sequences, about 61% found once; its top ten account for under 25%. The receptor was derived from a female donor with breast cancer. Some clones in this sample may be carry-over from other donors' samples. Input material: tumor-adjacent breast tissue. V and J are TRBV6-2 or TRBV6-3 and TRBJ2-1, with D unclear. CDR3 coding DNA: TGTGCCAGCAGTCACCCCGGAGCGCCCAGCTCCTACAATGAGCAGTTCTTC. Residues: CASSHPGAPSSYNEQFF.